These 6 T cell receptor beta chains originate from one sample sequenced in a study of T cells in localized non-small cell lung cancer. TCRdb's copy holds only in-frame clones and misses some; the assay was immunoSEQ multiplex PCR. This sample has tens of thousands of clones; 85% to 90% occur once, and the top ten carry 1.1%. The material was peripheral blood, obtained before any cancer treatment. Every receptor here comes from a woman aged 35 to 69 with stage I lung adenocarcinoma.

This clone was seen a few times. The V call is TRBV2, the J call TRBJ1-2; possibly TRBD1 for D (5 bases). From germline, CDR1 is SNHLY and CDR2 FYNNEI. V was cut by 0 bases and J by 4 bases, with 12 bases left in between. CDR3 length: 15 residues. CDR3 coding DNA: TGTGCCAGCAGTGAAGCGGGGCTGGAGACCTATGGCTACACCTTC. Protein product: CASSEAGLETYGYTF.

The chain combines TRBV9 with TRBJ1-2; D not certain. This CDR3 spans 14 amino acids. The germline CDR1 and CDR2 sequences are SGDLS and YYNGEE. V was pared by 0 bases and J by 4 bases, with 10 bases between. CDR3 residues: CASSVDSSSYGYTF. The CDR3 DNA reads as TGTGCCAGCAGCGTAGACAGCAGTAGCTATGGCTACACCTTC.

The chain carries TRBV20-1 and TRBJ1-3; D gene ambiguous. V lost 1 base and J lost 10, with 8 bases in between. Germline lookup yields CDR1 DFQATT and CDR2 SNEGSKA (reference sequence). CDR3 length: 11 residues. CDR3 DNA sequence: TGCAGTGCTAGAGTAAAGGGAACCATATATTTT. It yields the protein CSARVKGTIYF.

The rearrangement uses TRBV18 and TRBJ1-1; TRBD1 matches 9 bases. The V gene end was trimmed by 2 bases and the J gene end by 5 bases; junction bases not matched to a gene: 9. The CDR3 extends over 16 amino acids. The germline V gene encodes CDR1 KGHSH and CDR2 LQKENI. The CDR3 DNA reads TGTGCCAGCTCACCATTAACAGGGGGCGCTAGAACTGAAGCTTTCTTT. It translates to CASSPLTGGARTEAFF. The whole variable domain, filled in from reference TRBV18 and TRBJ1-1, reads NAGVMQNPRHLVRRRGQEARLRCSPMKGHSHVYWYRQLPEEGLKFMVYLQKENIIDESGMPKERFSAEFPKEGPSILRIQQVVRGDSAAYFCASSPLTGGARTEAFFGQGTRLTVV.

This clone has only one observation. CDR3 region: CASSLGATGTREQYF. DNA of the CDR3: TGTGCCAGCAGCTTGGGCGCGACCGGAACTAGAGAGCAGTACTTC. V is TRBV7-3 and J is TRBJ2-7, with TRBD2 as a possible D gene (5 bases). Germline V gene lookup returns CDR1 SGHTA and CDR2 FQGTGA. Trimming removed 3 bases from V and 7 bases from J, with 19 bases in between. The CDR3 consists of 15 residues.

The V call is TRBV7-9, the J call TRBJ1-2; 12 nucleotides agree with TRBD1. Per germline, CDR1 SEHNR and CDR2 FQNEAQ (reference sequence). CDR3 length: 16 residues. V was clipped by 5 bases and J by 4 bases; unmatched bases: 8. CDR3 residues: CASSQAGTGGSYGYTF. The DNA of the CDR3 is TGTGCCAGCAGCCAGGCCGGGACAGGGGGCTCCTATGGCTACACCTTC.